The 14 T cell receptor beta chains below come from one sample, sequenced in a study of cytomegalovirus exposure and HLA in healthy donors. The PCR employed 60 Vbeta primers together with 13 Jbeta primers. Produced via immunoSEQ multiplex PCR; TCRdb's table is partial and in-frame only. The sample records 55,000 to 65,000 clones, 70% to 75% being singletons. Sequenced sample: PBMCs. These receptors originate from a man between 25 and 39 years old in good health and CMV-seropositive.

The rearrangement joins TRBV5-8 to TRBJ1-2, with TRBD1 matching over 7 bases. The CDR3 length is 15 residues. The V and J ends lost 3 bases and 0 bases, in that order; junction bases with no gene match: 5. Germline assignment: CDR1 SGHTS and CDR2 YDEGEE. This CDR3 reads CASSSIDRANYGYTF. In DNA, the CDR3 is TGTGCCAGCAGCTCAATTGACAGGGCTAACTATGGCTACACCTTC. Full variable domain (outside the CDR3, taken from reference TRBV5-8 and TRBJ1-2): EAGVTQSPTHLIKTRGQQATLRCSPISGHTSVYWYQQALGLGLQFLLWYDEGEERNRGNFPPRFSGRQFPNYSSELNVNALELEDSALYLCASSSIDRANYGYTFGSGTRLTVV.

This clone has just a few counts. The V call is TRBV7-9, the J call TRBJ1-1; the match to TRBD1 covers 9 bases. The CDR3 sequence is 17 residues long. J gave up 7 bases and V 5 bases, and 17 bases lay outside the gene matches. Germline CDR1 SEHNR, CDR2 FQNEAQ (reference sequence). CDR3 sequence: CASSQGGTGTPSDEAFF. The CDR3 nucleotides are TGTGCCAGCAGCCAGGGGGGGACAGGGACCCCCAGCGATGAAGCTTTCTTT.

This CDR3 is CASSDSDLRVTEAFF. CDR3 bases: TGTGCCAGCAGTGATAGCGATTTGCGGGTCACTGAAGCTTTCTTT. The chain links TRBV2 to TRBJ1-1; no clear D. This CDR3 is 15 amino acids long. V was trimmed by 3 bases and J by 4 bases, leaving 15 bases between them. CDR1 is SNHLY and CDR2 is FYNNEI in the germline V gene.

The chain carries TRBV19 and TRBJ1-2; 10 nucleotides align to TRBD1. Germline V lookup: CDR1 LNHDA, CDR2 SQIVND (reference sequence). The V segment lost 7 bases and the J segment 8 bases; nucleotides outside the gene matches: 7. CDR3 length: 13 amino acids. In DNA, the CDR3 is TGTGCCAGTACCTTGGGACAGGGGCTCGGCTACACCTTC. This encodes CASTLGQGLGYTF.

This clone was seen a few times. The chain uses TRBV2 and TRBJ1-5; 7 positions agree with TRBD1. Germline V gene lookup returns CDR1 SNHLY and CDR2 FYNNEI. J gave up 6 bases and V 7 bases, and 12 bases lay outside the gene matches. The CDR3 has 15 amino acids. The CDR3 is CASNIDRARSQPQHF. In DNA form, the CDR3 reads TGTGCCAGCAACATTGACAGGGCCCGAAGTCAGCCCCAGCATTTT.

V is TRBV30 and J is TRBJ1-6, with D unclear. CDR3 length: 11 residues. Germline V lookup: CDR1 GTSNPN, CDR2 SVGIG (reference sequence). V shed 3 bases and J shed 8 bases, with 5 bases lying between them. The chain's CDR3 is CAWSQYSPLHF. In DNA form, the CDR3 reads TGTGCCTGGAGCCAATATTCACCCCTCCACTTT.

This chain joins TRBV5-1 and TRBJ2-5; D gene ambiguous. This CDR3 is 12 amino acids long. Germline values: CDR1 SGHRS, CDR2 YFSETQ. V was shortened by 3 bases and J by 5 bases, with 8 bases between the two germline ends. The CDR3 spells CASSSARETQYF. DNA of the CDR3: TGCGCCAGCAGCTCTGCCCGGGAGACCCAGTACTTC.

The chain combines TRBV7-2 with TRBJ1-2, with 11 positions matching TRBD1. The J segment lost 4 bases and the V segment lost 5 bases, leaving 9 bases of the junction unmatched. The germline gives CDR1 SGHTA, CDR2 FQGNSA. The CDR3 is 16 residues long. The CDR3, as DNA: TGTGCCAGCAGCGAGATCCCCGGGACAGGGGGCTATGGCTACACCTTC. Translation: CASSEIPGTGGYGYTF.

The V and J genes are TRBV7-9 and TRBJ1-1; 7 nucleotides align to TRBD1. This CDR3 is 12 amino acids long. Germline lookup yields CDR1 SEHNR and CDR2 FQNEAQ (reference sequence). The V and J ends lost 4 bases and 6 bases, in that order; junction bases with no gene match: 2. CDR3 residues: CASSSTGSEAFF. CDR3 coding DNA: TGTGCCAGCAGCTCGACAGGGTCTGAAGCTTTCTTT.

The rearrangement uses TRBV29-1 and TRBJ2-3, with TRBD1 as a possible D gene (5 bases). Germline V gives CDR1 SQVTM, CDR2 ANQGSEA. Deletions cut 6 bases from V and 1 base from J, with 14 bases between. The CDR3 sequence is 14 residues long. CDR3 sequence reads: CSVNSGIGTDTQYF. The CDR3 DNA reads as TGCAGCGTGAACTCAGGGATTGGCACAGATACGCAGTATTTT.

V is TRBV2 and J is TRBJ2-7; the D gene is possibly TRBD1 (5 bases). V was shortened by 7 bases and J by 3 bases, with 7 bases between the two germline ends. The CDR3 loop spans 11 amino acids. Germline V gives CDR1 SNHLY, CDR2 FYNNEI. The CDR3 loop is CASMQGYEQYF. CDR3 DNA: TGTGCCAGCATGCAGGGCTACGAGCAGTACTTC.

The V gene is TRBV25-1, the J gene TRBJ1-4; D not resolved. V was trimmed by 6 bases and J by 3 bases, leaving 11 bases between them. The CDR3 is 14 amino acids. CDR1 and CDR2 from the germline V gene are MGHDK and SYGVNS. The CDR3, as DNA: TGTGCCAGCAGCAGACATAATCCTAATGAAAAACTGTTTTTT. It translates to CASSRHNPNEKLFF.

V usage is TRBV19 and J usage is TRBJ2-3, with TRBD1 matching over 7 bases. CDR3 size: 12 residues. V shed 10 bases and J 2 bases; nucleotides not matched to a gene: 3. In germline, CDR1 is LNHDA, CDR2 SQIVND (reference sequence). This CDR3 reads CATTGATDTQYF. In nucleotides, the CDR3 is TGTGCCACTACAGGGGCCACAGATACGCAGTATTTT.

The chain uses TRBV5-5 and TRBJ2-1; 8 bases line up with TRBD2. Per germline, CDR1 SGHKS and CDR2 YYEKEE (reference sequence). V trimming: 4 bases; J trimming: 6 bases; junction bases outside the gene matches: 12. This CDR3 comprises 16 residues. CDR3 region: CASSGVRGGGSNEQFF. The CDR3 nucleotides read TGTGCCAGCAGCGGGGTACGGGGGGGCGGGAGCAATGAGCAGTTCTTC.